This entry lists 21 T cell receptor beta chains sequenced from one sample in a study of human T cells and chemical hapten exposure. Time point of the sample: patch test 1, 2 weeks after DPC sensitization. Stated treatment: therapeutic diphenylcyclopropenone sensitization with weekly scalp DPC. MiXCR, run by TCRdb on the RACE reads, gives a single entry per CDR3 protein. The data show about 340,000 distinct CDR3 sequences, under 8% seen once. This specimen consisted of whole blood, obtained in connection with sensitization to the hapten diphenylcyclopropenone (DPC). These TCRs come from a woman under 30 with alopecia areata. Some clones in this sample may be carry-over from other donors' samples.

The J gene is TRBJ1-2, the V gene TRBV7-8; TRBD1 agrees at 7 bases. From germline, CDR1 is SGHVS and CDR2 FQNEAQ. After removal of 5 bases from V and 2 bases from J, the junction contained 11 bases not matched to a gene. CDR3 length: 16 amino acids. This CDR3 reads CASSLLTGSSNYGYTF. As DNA, the CDR3 is TGTGCCAGCAGCCTATTGACAGGGTCTTCCAACTATGGCTACACCTTC.

V gene TRBV7-2 combines with J gene TRBJ2-2, with 9 bases aligning to TRBD1. The V gene end was trimmed by 4 bases and the J gene end by 5 bases; junction bases not matched to a gene: 8. Germline-derived CDR1 and CDR2 are SGHTA and FQGNSA. There are 16 residues in the CDR3. The CDR3 spells CASSYADRGGTGELFF. CDR3 nucleotides: TGTGCCAGCAGCTACGCGGACAGGGGAGGAACCGGGGAGCTGTTTTTT.

This clonotype was seen only a few times. The chain recombines TRBV19 with TRBJ2-7; D may be TRBD1 or TRBD2 (5 bases each). Trimming cost V 6 bases and J 6 bases, with 12 bases left between them. This CDR3 has 12 amino acids. Germline assignment: CDR1 LNHDA and CDR2 SQIVND (reference sequence). CDR3 DNA sequence: TGTGCCAGTAGACGGGCAGGGAGCGAGCAGTACTTC. Its protein is CASRRAGSEQYF.

A few counts support this clonotype. The chain couples TRBV7-2 to TRBJ2-3, with a possible D match to TRBD1 (5 bases). The V end lost 1 base, the J end lost 4 bases, and 12 bases lay between the germline ends. Germline assignment: CDR1 SGHTA and CDR2 FQGNSA. The CDR3 contains 15 residues. The CDR3 protein is CASSLDLPRADTQYF. In DNA form, the CDR3 reads TGTGCCAGCAGCTTAGACCTACCCAGGGCAGATACGCAGTATTTT.

This clonotype came up a few times. The rearrangement links TRBV5-1 to TRBJ1-4, with D perhaps matching TRBD1 (6 bases). The CDR3 length is 16 residues. The germline V gene encodes CDR1 SGHRS and CDR2 YFSETQ. Trimming shortened V by 0 bases and J by 8 bases, and 17 bases separated the two germline ends. This CDR3 is CASSLVRGEMTEKLFF. CDR3 coding DNA: TGCGCCAGCAGCTTGGTAAGGGGGGAGATGACGGAAAAACTGTTTTTT.

This clonotype was picked up a small number of times. V gene TRBV10-3 combines with J gene TRBJ1-1; D gene ambiguous. CDR1 and CDR2 (germline): ENHRY, SYGVKD. The CDR3 covers 13 residues. CDR3 amino acids: CASQPDLNTEAFF. The CDR3 DNA follows: TGTGCTTCACAGCCCGACTTGAACACTGAAGCTTTCTTT.

V gene TRBV20-1 combines with J gene TRBJ2-7; the D gene is possibly TRBD2 (5 bases). The germline CDR1 and CDR2 sequences are DFQATT and SNEGSKA (reference sequence). This CDR3 comprises 13 residues. The V end was cut by 0 bases, the J end by 4 bases, with 10 bases between. CDR3 protein: CSARDLEGYEQYF. The CDR3 DNA is TGCAGTGCTAGAGATCTTGAGGGTTACGAGCAGTACTTC.

The chain couples TRBV7-9 to TRBJ2-1; 10 positions match TRBD1. In germline, CDR1 is SEHNR, CDR2 FQNEAQ (reference sequence). This CDR3 is 16 amino acids long. Losses at the gene ends were 4 bases for V and 5 bases for J; bases not matched to a gene: 8. Here the CDR3 DNA reads TGTGCCAGCAGCTCAAATAGGGACAGGGGCGACAATGAGCAGTTCTTC. It yields the protein CASSSNRDRGDNEQFF.

The chain couples TRBV6-6 to TRBJ1-6; 10 nucleotides align to TRBD1. The CDR3 has 16 amino acids. Germline V gene lookup returns CDR1 MNHNY and CDR2 SVGAGI (reference sequence). V lost 7 bases to trimming and J lost 4 bases; unmatched junction nucleotides: 7. The CDR3 here is CASTRDRGKYNSPLHF. CDR3 sequence (DNA): TGTGCCAGCACCCGGGACAGGGGAAAGTATAATTCACCCCTCCACTTT.

In its sample, this clonotype was seen many times. The chain links TRBV7-9 to TRBJ1-5; the D is unclear. Germline-derived CDR1 and CDR2 are SEHNR and FQNEAQ (reference sequence). Trimming stripped 6 bases from V and 0 bases from J, with 18 bases between. This CDR3 comprises 17 residues. The CDR3 here is CASSIYRGVYSNQPQHF. For the CDR3, the DNA is TGTGCCAGCAGTATATATCGTGGAGTCTATAGCAATCAGCCCCAGCATTTT.

At least ten counts were recorded for this clonotype. The V call is TRBV28, the J call TRBJ1-1; D is perhaps TRBD1 (5 bases). Germline V gene sequence: CDR1 MDHEN, CDR2 SYDVKM. The CDR3 loop spans 14 amino acids. Trimming took off 7 bases at V and 5 bases at J, with 17 bases between the two ends. CDR3 DNA: TGTGCCAGCACCCAACCCGGGGGAACGACTGAAGCTTTCTTT. It yields the protein CASTQPGGTTEAFF.

The J gene is TRBJ2-7, the V gene TRBV27, with 9 bases that match TRBD2. This CDR3 has 15 residues. Germline CDR1 and CDR2: MNHEY and SMNVEV (reference sequence). J lost 4 bases, V lost 4 bases, and 8 bases had no gene match. The CDR3 nucleotides are TGTGCCAGCAGTTCCCCGGCGGGGGGGAAATACGAGCAGTACTTC. Its protein product is CASSSPAGGKYEQYF.

The chain joins TRBV16 to TRBJ1-5, with 7 nucleotides matching TRBD1. The CDR3 loop spans 15 amino acids. Germline CDR1 is KGHSY and CDR2 is FQNENV. J lost 5 bases, V lost 3 bases, and 7 bases had no gene match. The CDR3: CASSQLDRVDQPQHF. CDR3 bases: TGTGCCAGCAGCCAGCTAGACAGGGTTGATCAGCCCCAGCATTTT.

This clonotype was seen a handful of times. V gene TRBV15 combines with J gene TRBJ1-6, with D perhaps TRBD1 (5 bases). CDR1 and CDR2 from the germline V gene are LNHNV and YYDKDF (reference sequence). The CDR3 sequence is 16 residues long. The V gene lost 0 bases and the J gene lost 10 bases, with 16 bases spanning the gap. CDR3 loop: CATSRDYGGKGSPLHF. The CDR3 bases are TGTGCCACCAGCAGAGATTATGGGGGGAAGGGCTCACCCCTCCACTTT.

This clonotype was seen a handful of times. The J gene is TRBJ2-3, the V gene TRBV5-1, with D possibly being TRBD2 (6 bases). Looked up from germline, CDR1 is SGHRS and CDR2 is YFSETQ. The ends were cut back, 3 bases at V and 1 base at J, with 9 bases in the middle. The CDR3 is 14 residues long. For the CDR3, the DNA is TGCGCCAGCAGCTCCGAGCGGGGCACAGATACGCAGTATTTT. Translating gives CASSSERGTDTQYF.

This clonotype was detected ten times or more. This rearrangement joins TRBV4-3 to TRBJ1-2; 7 nucleotides align to TRBD1. The V segment lost 1 base and the J segment 3 bases; nucleotides outside the gene matches: 8. CDR1 LGHNA and CDR2 YSLEER come from the germline V gene. The CDR3 is made up of 16 amino acids. The CDR3 reads CASSQVTGRPDYGYTF. CDR3 DNA: TGCGCCAGCAGCCAAGTGACAGGGCGTCCAGACTATGGCTACACCTTC.

The J gene is TRBJ2-2, the V gene TRBV14; 8 bases match TRBD1. The ends lost 6 bases at V and 5 bases at J; junction bases unmatched: 11. CDR1 and CDR2 (germline): SGHDN, FVKESK. This CDR3 is 16 amino acids long. The DNA of the CDR3 is TGTGCCAGCAGTCGGTCTTGGGACAGGCCGACCGGGGAGCTGTTTTTT. Its translation: CASSRSWDRPTGELFF.

This clonotype has more than one count but fewer than ten. The rearrangement uses TRBV11-1 and TRBJ2-3, with 7 nucleotides matching TRBD1. The CDR3 covers 17 residues. The junction had 17 bases not matched to a gene; V was cut back by 5 bases and J by 6 bases. Germline V gene lookup returns CDR1 SGHAT and CDR2 FQDESV (reference sequence). As DNA, the CDR3 is TGTGCCAGCAGCCAATACCCTTTGACAGGGCGCAGGGATACGCAGTATTTT. This codes for CASSQYPLTGRRDTQYF.

This clonotype was recorded many times. V usage is TRBV6-2 or TRBV6-3 and J usage is TRBJ2-4, with D maybe TRBD2 (5 bases). Per the germline V gene, CDR1 is MNHEY and CDR2 is SVGEGT. The CDR3 has 16 amino acids. Trimming left V 7 bases short and J 7 bases short, with 23 bases between. CDR3 sequence: CASTTAGLMRRNIQYF. CDR3 DNA sequence: TGTGCCAGCACAACAGCTGGGCTCATGAGGAGGAACATTCAGTACTTC.

This clonotype was detected only a few times. V and J are TRBV9 and TRBJ1-2, with D uncertain. The germline V and J ends were trimmed by 4 bases and 2 bases, with 9 bases remaining between them. CDR1 is SGDLS and CDR2 is YYNGEE in the germline V gene. The CDR3 extends over 13 amino acids. For the CDR3, the DNA is TGTGCCAGCAGCCCCCGTCCGAACTATGGCTACACCTTC. It encodes CASSPRPNYGYTF.

This rearrangement joins TRBV5-6 to TRBJ1-4, with 9 bases aligning to TRBD1. The CDR3 length is 13 residues. Germline-derived CDR1 and CDR2 are SGHDT and YYEEEE. V was clipped by 2 bases and J by 8 bases; unmatched bases: 1. CDR3 in DNA: TGTGCCAGCAGCTTTACAGGGGGCGAAAAACTGTTTTTT. This translates into CASSFTGGEKLFF. The full variable domain, its missing parts supplied by reference TRBV5-6 and TRBJ1-4, is DAGVTQSPTHLIKTRGQQVTLRCSPKSGHDTVSWYQQALGQGPQFIFQYYEEEERQRGNFPDRFSGHQFPNYSSELNVNALLLGDSALYLCASSFTGGEKLFFGSGTQLSVL.